Below, 9 T cell receptor beta chains from the same sample are listed, as sequenced in a study of blood T cells in healthy people across ages. Primers used in a second PCR of about 6 to 11 cycles were a sample-barcoded 5' primer and a J-beta primer mix. One entry per CDR3 protein, called by TCRdb with MiXCR from the 5' RACE reads. In the table there are fewer than 950,000 distinct CDR3 sequences, about 53% of which are singletons. Sequencing was done on a sample of blood. All receptors derive from a man older than 75 in good health.

The chain combines TRBV6-5 with TRBJ2-4; D perhaps matches TRBD2 (6 bases). Deletions cut 2 bases from V and 1 base from J, with 9 bases between. The germline V gene has CDR1 MNHEY and CDR2 SVGAGI. The CDR3 consists of 15 residues. This chain's CDR3 is CASSYGEVAKNIQYF. The CDR3 DNA sequence: TGTGCCAGCAGTTACGGGGAGGTGGCCAAAAACATTCAGTACTTC.

The chain is built from TRBV6-5 and TRBJ2-1, with D maybe TRBD2 (5 bases). Germline CDR1 MNHEY, CDR2 SVGAGI. The length of the CDR3 is 14 residues. Trimming stripped 7 bases from V and 12 bases from J, with 22 bases between. Here the CDR3 DNA reads TGTGCCAGCAACATTCTATTCCCGGAGGATGGGCAGTTCTTC. Protein: CASNILFPEDGQFF.

The J gene is TRBJ2-1, the V gene TRBV11-2; D gene ambiguous. This CDR3 comprises 14 residues. V lost 3 bases and J 5 bases, leaving 11 bases between the germline ends. Germline V gene sequence: CDR1 SGHAT, CDR2 FQNNGV. This chain's CDR3 is CASSFVGANNEQFF. Written as DNA, the CDR3 is TGTGCCAGCAGCTTCGTCGGAGCAAACAATGAGCAGTTCTTC.

The chain joins TRBV24-1 to TRBJ1-2; D is unresolved. V lost 3 bases and J lost 8, with 15 bases in between. Germline CDR1 KGHDR, CDR2 SFDVKD. The CDR3 has 14 residues. The CDR3 protein is CATSDSGRAHGYTF. DNA of the CDR3: TGTGCCACCAGTGATAGCGGACGAGCACACGGCTACACCTTC.

The rearrangement links TRBV24-1 to TRBJ2-3; perhaps TRBD1 as D (5 bases). Germline CDR1 KGHDR, CDR2 SFDVKD. This CDR3 has 12 amino acids. V lost 4 bases to trimming and J lost 14 bases, with 15 bases between them. Here the CDR3 reads CATSDRDRYAYF. CDR3 coding DNA: TGTGCCACCAGTGACCGAGACAGATACGCGTATTTT.

V is TRBV2 and J is TRBJ2-5, with unresolved D. Germline assignment: CDR1 SNHLY and CDR2 FYNNEI. This CDR3 contains 12 residues. The V end lost 7 bases, the J end lost 5 bases, and 11 bases lay between the germline ends. In nucleotides, the CDR3 is TGTGCCAGCAAAGCCAGCGCGGAGACCCAGTACTTC. This sequence encodes CASKASAETQYF.

Only a few counts were recorded for this clonotype. V is TRBV5-1 and J is TRBJ2-7; 7 bases match TRBD1. This CDR3 region has 14 residues. The junction had 6 bases not matched to a gene; V was cut back by 5 bases and J by 1 base. CDR1 is SGHRS, CDR2 YFSETQ, per germline. Here the CDR3 DNA reads TGCGCCAGCAGTCAAGGGGACAGTTCCTACGAGCAGTACTTC. It yields the protein CASSQGDSSYEQYF.

V and J are TRBV11-3 and TRBJ2-1, with 10 bases that match TRBD2. This CDR3 is 19 amino acids long. J gave up 6 bases and V 1 base, and 15 bases lay outside the gene matches. Per germline, CDR1 SGHNT and CDR2 YENEEA. The CDR3 protein is CASSLGDGASVAGGNEQFF. CDR3 sequence (DNA): TGTGCCAGCAGCTTAGGGGACGGTGCATCAGTAGCGGGGGGCAATGAGCAGTTCTTC. Together with reference TRBV11-3 and TRBJ2-1, the CDR3 gives the full variable domain: EAGVVQSPRYKIIEKKQPVAFWCNPISGHNTLYWYLQNLGQGPELLIRYENEEAVDDSQLPKDRFSAERLKGVDSTLKIQPAELGDSAVYLCASSLGDGASVAGGNEQFFGPGTRLTVL.

This chain links TRBV2 with TRBJ2-3; unclear D gene. This CDR3 spans 14 amino acids. Trimming took off 2 bases at V and 3 bases at J, with 9 bases between the two ends. Germline CDR1 SNHLY, CDR2 FYNNEI. The CDR3 region is CASSETLGTDTQYF. The CDR3 DNA follows: TGTGCCAGCAGTGAAACATTAGGGACAGATACGCAGTATTTT.